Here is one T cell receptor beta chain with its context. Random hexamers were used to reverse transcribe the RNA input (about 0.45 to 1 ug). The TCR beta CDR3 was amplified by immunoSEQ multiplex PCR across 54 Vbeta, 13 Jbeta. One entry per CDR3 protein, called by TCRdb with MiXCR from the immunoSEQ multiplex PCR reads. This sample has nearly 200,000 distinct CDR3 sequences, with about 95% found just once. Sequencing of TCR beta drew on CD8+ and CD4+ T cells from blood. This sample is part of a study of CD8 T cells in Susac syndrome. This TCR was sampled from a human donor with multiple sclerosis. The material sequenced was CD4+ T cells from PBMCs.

The CDR3 sequence: CATSRDGGRSTDTQYF. Here the CDR3 DNA reads TGTGCCACCAGCAGAGATGGCGGGAGGAGCACAGATACGCAGTATTTT. V is TRBV15 and J is TRBJ2-3; TRBD2 aligns across 8 bases. CDR3 length equals 16 residues. Germline lookup yields CDR1 LNHNV and CDR2 YYDKDF (reference sequence). V dropped 0 bases and J dropped 0; count of bases not matched to a gene: 2.